This TCR beta chain was captured in a study of CD4 and CD8 cells across lung adenocarcinoma regions. TCRdb fed the PCR reads into MiXCR, producing one record per CDR3 protein. This table has thousands of distinct CDR3 sequences, less than 55% appearing once. Localized lung adenocarcinoma, a non-small cell lung cancer, affected the donors. This receptor was identified in a male donor with lung adenocarcinoma. The CD4 and CD8 labels of this study may be unreliable. Sequenced input: CD8+ T cells from the center of a lung tumor.

CDR3 sequence: CATSDGLAGGTDTQYF. CDR3 nucleotide sequence: TGTGCCACCAGTGATGGTCTAGCGGGTGGAACAGATACGCAGTATTTT. V gene TRBV24-1 combines with J gene TRBJ2-3; 8 nucleotides agree with TRBD2. Germline values: CDR1 KGHDR, CDR2 SFDVKD. The CDR3 consists of 16 residues. Trimming cost V 3 bases and J 3 bases; bases outside gene matches: 7.